A single sample gave rise to the 20 T cell receptor beta chains below, sequenced in a study of cytomegalovirus exposure and HLA in healthy donors. Data came from immunoSEQ multiplex PCR; TCRdb stores just in-frame clones and leaves some out. The sample includes fewer than 250,000 clones, approximately 83% of them seen just once. The sequenced material came from PBMCs. The receptors come from a woman in her 30s in good health and CMV-seropositive.

A single count supports this clone. The chain recombines TRBV11-2 with TRBJ2-1; 8 bases line up with TRBD2. V was clipped by 1 base and J by 3 bases; unmatched bases: 5. This CDR3 comprises 16 residues. CDR1 is SGHAT, CDR2 FQNNGV, per germline. CDR3 in amino acids: CASSLVYSGIYNEQFF. The CDR3, as DNA: TGTGCCAGCAGCTTAGTTTATAGCGGGATCTACAATGAGCAGTTCTTC. Variable domain in full (rest from reference TRBV11-2 and TRBJ2-1): EAGVAQSPRYKIIEKRQSVAFWCNPISGHATLYWYQQILGQGPKLLIQFQNNGVVDDSQLPKDRFSAERLKGVDSTLKIQPAKLEDSAVYLCASSLVYSGIYNEQFFGPGTRLTVL.

The V and J genes are TRBV6-5 and TRBJ2-7; 7 nucleotides agree with TRBD2. V trimming: 5 bases; J trimming: 0 bases; junction bases outside the gene matches: 4. The CDR3 loop spans 14 amino acids. Germline CDR1 MNHEY, CDR2 SVGAGI. The CDR3 loop reads CASSASGDSYEQYF. CDR3 coding DNA: TGTGCCAGCAGTGCTAGCGGAGACTCCTACGAGCAGTACTTC.

The rearrangement uses TRBV27 and TRBJ2-7; D unclear. Germline V gene lookup returns CDR1 MNHEY and CDR2 SMNVEV (reference sequence). The CDR3 covers 11 residues. Trimming cost V 7 bases and J 4 bases, with 8 bases left between them. In DNA form, the CDR3 reads TGTGCCAGCACCTTACGGTACGAGCAGTACTTC. Its protein is CASTLRYEQYF.

In this sample, this clone turned up a few times. This same CDR3 is encoded by further DNA sequences in the sample. The V call is TRBV29-1, the J call TRBJ1-2, with D possibly being TRBD1 (5 bases). V was clipped by 4 bases and J by 5 bases, with 8 bases between them. The length of the CDR3 is 11 residues. Germline V lookup: CDR1 SQVTM, CDR2 ANQGSEA. CDR3 protein: CSVAGGYGYTF. As DNA, the CDR3 is TGCAGCGTTGCCGGGGGATATGGCTACACCTTC.

This clone came up once. At the DNA level, this CDR3 is encoded by other sequences in the same sample as well. This chain uses TRBV29-1 with TRBJ2-5; 9 nucleotides align to TRBD1. This CDR3 comprises 13 residues. V was clipped by 7 bases and J by 2 bases; unmatched bases: 5. Looked up from germline, CDR1 is SQVTM and CDR2 is ANQGSEA. The CDR3 loop is CSAAGQGQETQYF. In DNA, the CDR3 is TGCAGCGCCGCGGGACAGGGACAAGAGACCCAGTACTTC.

This clone was recorded a few times. This chain uses TRBV7-2 with TRBJ2-7; D gene ambiguous. Trimming removed 2 bases at V and 1 base at J, with 6 bases between. The CDR3 is 13 amino acids. Germline CDR1 reads SGHTA; CDR2 reads FQGNSA. CDR3 in DNA: TGTGCCAGCAGCTTACGGCGGTCCTACGAGCAGTACTTC. Translated: CASSLRRSYEQYF.

The V gene is TRBV2, the J gene TRBJ1-4, with a possible D match to TRBD1 (5 bases). Trimming took off 1 base at V and 6 bases at J, with 15 bases between the two ends. The germline CDR1 and CDR2 sequences are SNHLY and FYNNEI. The CDR3 has 16 residues. CDR3 sequence reads: CASSEDVFLGDEKLFF. In DNA form, the CDR3 reads TGTGCCAGCAGTGAAGATGTATTTCTAGGGGATGAAAAACTGTTTTTT.

The chain carries TRBV29-1 and TRBJ2-5; 10 bases fit TRBD2. This CDR3 is 12 amino acids long. In germline, CDR1 is SQVTM, CDR2 ANQGSEA. CDR3 residues: CTASGSVETQYF. DNA for the CDR3: TGCACCGCTAGCGGGAGTGTTGAGACCCAGTACTTC.

The chain employs TRBV6-1 and TRBJ2-7, with unresolved D. The CDR3 sequence is 13 residues long. Germline values: CDR1 MNHNS, CDR2 SASEGT. Trimming shortened V by 2 bases and J by 3 bases, and 8 bases separated the two germline ends. This chain's CDR3 is CASSESYDYEQYF. CDR3 bases: TGTGCCAGCAGTGAAAGCTACGACTACGAGCAGTACTTC.

The CDR3 DNA reads as TGTGCCAGTACCCCGAGAGGGGGAGGGAAGAGGGCCGGGGAGCTGTTTTTT. Translated, it gives CASTPRGGGKRAGELFF. This chain connects TRBV19 to TRBJ2-2, with D perhaps matching TRBD2 (7 bases). Looked up from germline, CDR1 is LNHDA and CDR2 is SQIVND (reference sequence). The germline V and J ends were trimmed by 7 bases and 6 bases, with 24 bases remaining between them. This CDR3 has 17 amino acids.

On this clone: Other nucleotide sequences in the sample specify the same CDR3. This sequence joins TRBV9 and TRBJ2-5; maybe TRBD1 (5 bases). V was shortened by 0 bases and J by 1 base, with 7 bases between the two germline ends. The germline gives CDR1 SGDLS, CDR2 YYNGEE. This CDR3 region has 14 residues. The CDR3 reads CASSVGGSQETQYF. The DNA for the CDR3 is TGTGCCAGCAGCGTAGGGGGCAGCCAAGAGACCCAGTACTTC.

This clone was seen a handful of times. CDR3 DNA: TGTGCCATCGGAGCGTCAGTAGATCTCTCTGGAAACACCATATATTTT. It translates to CAIGASVDLSGNTIYF. The chain has TRBV10-3 and TRBJ1-3; D is unclear. The CDR3 is 16 residues long. CDR1 ENHRY and CDR2 SYGVKD come from the germline V gene. V was trimmed by 8 bases and J by 0 bases, leaving 17 bases between them.

This clone was seen only once. V gene TRBV7-6 combines with J gene TRBJ1-1; tentatively, D is TRBD1 (5 bases). Germline assignment: CDR1 SGHVS and CDR2 FNYEAQ. The CDR3 consists of 15 residues. V lost 4 bases and J lost 2, with 14 bases in between. CDR3 protein: CASSSQLDSNTEAFF. The DNA for the CDR3 is TGTGCCAGCAGCTCCCAGCTAGACAGCAACACTGAAGCTTTCTTT.

The J gene is TRBJ2-1, the V gene TRBV27, with 8 nucleotides matching TRBD1. CDR1 is MNHEY, CDR2 SMNVEV, per germline (reference sequence). The ends lost 3 bases at V and 3 bases at J; junction bases unmatched: 7. CDR3 length: 16 residues. The CDR3 spells CASSFGPGQGYNEQFF. For the CDR3, the DNA is TGTGCCAGCAGTTTCGGGCCCGGACAGGGCTACAATGAGCAGTTCTTC.

As DNA, the CDR3 is TGTGCCAGCAGCTTGGGGCCGGCGGCAGTTAACTACGAGCAGTACTTC. Amino acids: CASSLGPAAVNYEQYF. This chain links TRBV5-6 with TRBJ2-7; D is unclear. There are 16 residues in the CDR3. The V gene lost 0 bases and the J gene lost 3 bases, with 16 bases spanning the gap. CDR1 and CDR2 from the germline V gene are SGHDT and YYEEEE.

The rearrangement uses TRBV7-9 and TRBJ2-1, with 10 bases matching TRBD2. Germline CDR1 and CDR2: SEHNR and FQNEAQ (reference sequence). With V trimmed by 1 base and J by 8 bases, 5 bases remained unmatched. This CDR3 is 15 amino acids long. The CDR3 DNA reads TGTGCCAGCAGCTTAGGGGCTAGCGGGAGCGATGAGCAGTTCTTC. It yields the protein CASSLGASGSDEQFF.

The chain joins TRBV4-1 to TRBJ2-7; the match to TRBD2 covers 15 bases. This CDR3 is 16 amino acids long. The germline V gene has CDR1 MGHRA and CDR2 YSYEKL. V was pared by 0 bases and J by 7 bases, with 4 bases of the junction left unmatched. Here the CDR3 reads CASSQEGTSGRKEQYF. In nucleotides, the CDR3 is TGCGCCAGCAGCCAAGAGGGGACTAGCGGGAGGAAAGAGCAGTACTTC.

This clone was counted between two and nine times. The rearrangement uses TRBV5-4 and TRBJ2-7, with 9 bases lining up with TRBD2. This CDR3 has 16 amino acids. After removal of 0 bases from V and 1 base from J, the junction contained 5 bases not matched to a gene. The germline V gene encodes CDR1 SGHNT and CDR2 YYREEE (reference sequence). This CDR3 is CASSLGLAELSYEQYF. CDR3 sequence (DNA): TGTGCCAGCAGCTTGGGACTAGCGGAGCTTTCCTACGAGCAGTACTTC.

The rearrangement links TRBV6-1 to TRBJ1-5, with a tentative D call TRBD1 (5 bases). Trimming shortened V by 5 bases and J by 10 bases, and 15 bases separated the two germline ends. The germline V gene has CDR1 MNHNS and CDR2 SASEGT. The CDR3 is 13 amino acids. The CDR3 DNA reads TGTGCCAGCAGTACCGGGGGTTTATACCCCCAGCATTTT. It specifies CASSTGGLYPQHF.

This sequence joins TRBV6-5 and TRBJ2-1, with 8 bases aligning to TRBD2. The CDR3 extends over 15 amino acids. J gave up 2 bases and V 5 bases, and 5 bases lay outside the gene matches. CDR1 is MNHEY, CDR2 SVGAGI, per germline. The CDR3 DNA is TGTGCCAGCAGTGGGAGCGGGAGACCCTACAATGAGCAGTTCTTC. This translates into CASSGSGRPYNEQFF.